The table lists the clone carrying this T cell receptor beta chain with a few counts. The protocol was immunoSEQ multiplex PCR, while the TCRdb copy is restricted to in-frame clones and leaves out a portion. The table has 90,000 to 100,000 clones, 82% seen once. This sample was taken from a study of blood T cell repertoires in COVID-19. CDR1 MDHEN and CDR2 SYDVKM come from the germline V gene. The ends lost 4 bases at V and 6 bases at J; junction bases unmatched: 10. There are 15 residues in the CDR3. Sequenced sample: peripheral blood. The receptor was derived from an older man with acute or convalescent COVID-19. V usage is TRBV28 and J usage is TRBJ1-2; 8 bases match TRBD1. The CDR3 loop is CASSYSGTGFNGYTF. For the CDR3, the DNA is TGTGCCAGCAGTTATTCCGGGACAGGTTTCAATGGCTACACCTTC.